This T cell receptor (beta chain) was found in a study of spatial heterogeneity in lung cancer. The time point is: blood at routine non-recurrence follow-up after resection. Germline CDR1 is MDHEN and CDR2 is SYDVKM. V shed 6 bases and J shed 4 bases, with 16 bases lying between them. This CDR3 has 15 amino acids. One entry per CDR3 protein, called by TCRdb with MiXCR from the 5' RACE reads. Among under 150,000 distinct CDR3 sequences listed, 10% to 13% were seen once. This clonotype occurred many times. This rearrangement joins TRBV28 to TRBJ1-5; D is perhaps TRBD1 (6 bases). The receptor was derived from a female donor with early-stage non-small cell lung cancer. Sequenced material: PBMCs, taken at follow-up. CDR3 residues: CASRRGGGRNQPQHF. CDR3 DNA sequence: TGTGCCAGCAGACGAGGGGGTGGAAGAAATCAGCCCCAGCATTTT.